This TCR beta chain was found in a study of blood T cell repertoires in COVID-19. About the research overall: Samples taken during acute and convalescent COVID-19 were collected in the United States, Italy and Spain. PBMCs, B-cell-depleted T cells, or T cells provided the cDNA or gDNA that made up the material.

J lost 4 bases, V lost 6 bases, and 10 bases had no gene match. This CDR3 is 18 amino acids long. CDR1 SGHTA and CDR2 FQGTGA come from the germline V gene. Original handling: Amplification from reference gene primers served as the basis for estimated nucleated cell counts. TCRdb's table, derived via immunoSEQ multiplex PCR, lists solely in-frame clones and lacks some. V and J calls and clone size come straight from that table; D and trimming were deduced from the DNA. The sample has over 300,000 clones; around 89% are singletons. The source material was peripheral blood. The chain links TRBV7-3 to TRBJ2-3; 16 bases are a match to TRBD2. The TCR comes from a man aged 18 to 29 with active or convalescent COVID-19. CDR3 nucleotides: TGTGCCAGCAGGAACGCCGGGACTAGCGGGAGGGCCGCAGATACGCAGTATTTT. This gives the protein CASRNAGTSGRAADTQYF.